This T cell receptor beta chain is from a study of T cell responses to AZD1222 COVID-19 vaccine. On the study more broadly: Analysis merged second doses at about 4 or about 12 weeks.

General study findings and limits: Spike-specific TCR depth and breadth grew after two AZD1222 doses. Baseline serostatus was positive in only a handful of AZD1222 recipients.

Remarks on this clone: The antigen is unknown.

This CDR3 is built from 13 residues. V was cut by 1 base and J by 8 bases, with 10 bases left in between. From germline, CDR1 is MGHRA and CDR2 YSYEKL. Produced via immunoSEQ multiplex PCR; TCRdb's table is partial and in-frame only. This table has more than 100,000 clones, approximately 85% appearing once. The clonotype was recovered from an adult in good health. Sample: peripheral blood, taken on day 0 of AZD1222 vaccination. The chain joins TRBV4-1 to TRBJ2-3, with D perhaps TRBD2 (5 bases). CDR3 coding DNA: TGCGCCAGCAGCCAAGGGCCACGGGGTACGCAGTATTTT. It specifies CASSQGPRGTQYF.